The 24 T cell receptor beta chains listed next were all sequenced from one sample in a study of CD8 T cells in ankylosing spondylitis. Using its own MiXCR run on the 5' RACE reads, TCRdb lists one record per CDR3 protein. The sample holds some 340,000 distinct CDR3 sequences; roughly 14% are singletons and the top ten take approximately 1%. Material for sequencing was blood, either unsorted or a sorted T cell fraction (not recorded which). These receptors were taken from a male donor with ankylosing spondylitis or in good health (not recorded which).

The chain has TRBV7-2 and TRBJ2-7, with TRBD1 matching 7 bases. J gave up 5 bases and V 5 bases, and 9 bases lay outside the gene matches. The CDR3 loop spans 14 amino acids. CDR1 and CDR2 from the germline V gene are SGHTA and FQGNSA. The CDR3 loop is CASSLDRSSDEQYF. CDR3 DNA: TGTGCCAGCAGCCTGGACAGGTCAAGCGACGAGCAGTACTTC.

This clonotype was counted at least ten times. The chain couples TRBV5-1 to TRBJ1-1; D unclear. This CDR3 spans 14 amino acids. With 4 bases removed from V and 4 bases from J, the gap between germline ends came to 14 bases. The germline CDR1 and CDR2 sequences are SGHRS and YFSETQ. This chain's CDR3 is CASSARLTGTEAFF. The CDR3, as DNA: TGCGCCAGCAGCGCGAGGCTTACTGGCACTGAAGCTTTCTTT.

V gene TRBV20-1 combines with J gene TRBJ2-7; 12 bases are a match to TRBD2. The CDR3 contains 16 residues. With V trimmed by 1 base and J by 7 bases, 11 bases remained unmatched. Germline assignment: CDR1 DFQATT and CDR2 SNEGSKA (reference sequence). CDR3 loop: CSARVASSGRAREQYF. CDR3 bases: TGCAGTGCTAGAGTCGCATCTAGCGGGAGGGCCCGAGAGCAGTACTTC.

V and J are TRBV6-1 and TRBJ1-2; 7 positions agree with TRBD1. V shed 7 bases, J shed 6 bases, and the junction held 11 bases outside the gene matches. The CDR3 covers 14 residues. Looked up from germline, CDR1 is MNHNS and CDR2 is SASEGT. The DNA of the CDR3 is TGTGCCAGCATCGCGACAGGGTGGAGCGATGGCTACACCTTC. The encoded protein is CASIATGWSDGYTF.

The chain joins TRBV5-1 to TRBJ2-3, with a possible D match to TRBD1 (6 bases). The CDR3 totals 15 residues. Germline CDR1 reads SGHRS; CDR2 reads YFSETQ. Trimming shortened V by 4 bases and J by 0 bases, and 12 bases separated the two germline ends. The CDR3 region has the DNA TGCGCCAGCAGCCCTGACAGGCGAAGCACAGATACGCAGTATTTT. This sequence encodes CASSPDRRSTDTQYF.

This clonotype was seen more than once but under ten times. The CDR3 here is CASSQDLVGGPRPQHF. The CDR3 nucleotides are TGCGCCAGCAGCCAAGATCTTGTGGGGGGCCCCCGGCCCCAGCATTTT. The V and J genes are TRBV4-1 and TRBJ1-5; maybe TRBD1 (6 bases). The CDR3 covers 16 residues. The V end lost 0 bases, the J end lost 9 bases, and 18 bases lay between the germline ends. Germline V gene data show CDR1 as MGHRA and CDR2 as YSYEKL.

This chain links TRBV6-1 with TRBJ2-2, with 7 positions matching TRBD1. In germline, CDR1 is MNHNS, CDR2 SASEGT. With V trimmed by 6 bases and J by 4 bases, 11 bases remained unmatched. The CDR3 covers 16 residues. CDR3 nucleotides: TGTGCCAGCAGCCATCGACAGGGCTTGAGCACCGGGGAGCTGTTTTTT. Translation: CASSHRQGLSTGELFF.

This chain links TRBV7-2 with TRBJ2-2, with 10 bases matching TRBD2. CDR3 length: 15 amino acids. V shed 5 bases and J 7 bases; nucleotides not matched to a gene: 7. Germline loops: CDR1 SGHTA, CDR2 FQGNSA. CDR3 protein: CASSQLAGVSGELFF. The CDR3 nucleotides are TGTGCCAGCAGCCAGCTAGCGGGAGTCAGCGGGGAGCTGTTTTTT.

The CDR3 here is CASSFGLGGYNEKLFF. The CDR3 coding sequence is TGTGCCAGCAGCTTCGGCCTAGGGGGGTATAATGAAAAACTGTTTTTT. The chain links TRBV5-5 to TRBJ1-4, with D possibly TRBD1 on 6 matching bases. Looked up from germline, CDR1 is SGHKS and CDR2 is YYEKEE (reference sequence). The CDR3 has 16 amino acids. Trimming left V 2 bases short and J 4 bases short, with 15 bases between. Full variable domain (remainder filled in from reference TRBV5-5 and TRBJ1-4): DAGVTQSPTHLIKTRGQQVTLRCSPISGHKSVSWYQQVLGQGPQFIFQYYEKEERGRGNFPDRFSARQFPNYSSELNVNALLLGDSALYLCASSFGLGGYNEKLFFGSGTQLSVL.

The V call is TRBV5-6, the J call TRBJ1-1; no firm D call. Germline loops: CDR1 SGHDT, CDR2 YYEEEE. CDR3 length: 14 residues. Trimming removed 3 bases from V and 4 bases from J, with 13 bases in between. The CDR3 spells CASSWVKGRTEAFF. DNA for the CDR3: TGTGCCAGCAGCTGGGTGAAAGGTCGCACTGAAGCTTTCTTT.

The chain links TRBV2 to TRBJ1-3; D is unclear. Germline V lookup: CDR1 SNHLY, CDR2 FYNNEI. Trimming cost V 7 bases and J 9 bases, with 7 bases left between them. The CDR3 extends over 10 amino acids. DNA of the CDR3: TGTGCCAGCAAAGCCGGCACCATATATTTT. Translation gives CASKAGTIYF.

This clonotype was seen more than once but under ten times. CDR3 DNA: TGTGCCAGCAGTAACCTCGGGACAGTAAGGATCTTCTTC. The encoded protein is CASSNLGTVRIFF. The V and J genes are TRBV27 and TRBJ2-1; 7 bases line up with TRBD1. Germline V gene lookup returns CDR1 MNHEY and CDR2 SMNVEV (reference sequence). The V and J ends lost 5 bases and 16 bases, in that order; junction bases with no gene match: 14. The CDR3 totals 13 residues.

This clonotype has more than one count but fewer than ten. This chain connects TRBV20-1 to TRBJ2-4, with TRBD2 as a possible D gene (6 bases). Germline values: CDR1 DFQATT, CDR2 SNEGSKA (reference sequence). Trimming cost V 6 bases and J 0 bases, with 18 bases left between them. CDR3 length equals 16 residues. The CDR3 here is CSAPVGGDLAKNIQYF. CDR3 coding DNA: TGCAGTGCCCCTGTGGGGGGTGATCTAGCCAAAAACATTCAGTACTTC.

V usage is TRBV5-1 and J usage is TRBJ1-5, with D tentatively TRBD1 (6 bases). Trimming removed 2 bases at V and 1 base at J, with 10 bases between. The CDR3 extends over 15 amino acids. Germline lookup yields CDR1 SGHRS and CDR2 YFSETQ. CDR3 nucleotides: TGCGCCAGCAGCTTATCAGGGGTAAGCAATCAGCCCCAGCATTTT. Its protein is CASSLSGVSNQPQHF.

This clonotype was counted only a few times. The CDR3 nucleotides read TGTGCCAGCAGTTTACAGGGAGGTCAAGAGACCCAGTACTTC. Protein: CASSLQGGQETQYF. The J gene is TRBJ2-5, the V gene TRBV27; a weak D match, TRBD2 (6 bases). This CDR3 is built from 14 residues. The germline V and J ends were trimmed by 2 bases and 2 bases, with 9 bases remaining between them. Germline lookup yields CDR1 MNHEY and CDR2 SMNVEV (reference sequence).

In this sample, this clonotype turned up a few times. The chain uses TRBV27 and TRBJ2-4; TRBD1 might be the D (6 bases). The V gene's germline CDR1 is MNHEY and CDR2 SMNVEV (reference sequence). Trimming shortened V by 2 bases and J by 0 bases, and 11 bases separated the two germline ends. The CDR3 has 16 residues. CDR3 protein: CASSLHPGEAKNIQYF. For the CDR3, the DNA is TGTGCCAGCAGTTTACATCCAGGGGAAGCCAAAAACATTCAGTACTTC.

This clonotype was found many times. V gene TRBV11-1 combines with J gene TRBJ1-1; tentatively, D is TRBD1 (6 bases). The CDR3 sequence is 20 residues long. Trimming took off 1 base at V and 4 bases at J, with 28 bases between the two ends. CDR1 is SGHAT, CDR2 FQDESV, per germline (reference sequence). CDR3 nucleotide sequence: TGTGCCAGCAGCTTAGACCCTTTTATCACGAACCAGGGGTCGAGCACTGAAGCTTTCTTT. Its protein product is CASSLDPFITNQGSSTEAFF.

This clonotype showed up just a few times. V and J are TRBV3-1 and TRBJ2-7; TRBD2 matches at 8 bases. The CDR3 consists of 14 residues. After removal of 3 bases from V and 3 bases from J, the junction contained 4 bases not matched to a gene. Per germline, CDR1 LGHDT and CDR2 YNNKEL (reference sequence). The DNA for the CDR3 is TGTGCCAGCAGCCAGGGGACTAGGGGCTACGAGCAGTACTTC. Translated: CASSQGTRGYEQYF.

This sequence joins TRBV3-1 and TRBJ2-2; maybe TRBD2 (5 bases). There are 15 residues in the CDR3. The germline V gene encodes CDR1 LGHDT and CDR2 YNNKEL (reference sequence). The V gene lost 3 bases and the J gene lost 4 bases, with 12 bases spanning the gap. This CDR3 is CASSHSSRITGELFF. CDR3 DNA sequence: TGTGCCAGCAGCCATTCTAGCCGGATCACCGGGGAGCTGTTTTTT.

This clonotype was counted a few times. The chain has TRBV5-1 and TRBJ2-1; D assignment may be TRBD1 or TRBD2 (6 bases each). The CDR3 extends over 14 amino acids. The germline CDR1 and CDR2 sequences are SGHRS and YFSETQ. With 3 bases removed from V and 7 bases from J, the gap between germline ends came to 14 bases. The CDR3 DNA follows: TGCGCCAGCAGCTCCCGGGGGCTGTTGAATGAGCAGTTCTTC. Translating it yields CASSSRGLLNEQFF. The variable domain in full, with the rest retrieved from reference TRBV5-1 and TRBJ2-1, is KAGVTQTPRYLIKTRGQQVTLSCSPISGHRSVSWYQQTPGQGLQFLFEYFSETQRNKGNFPGRFSGRQFSNSRSEMNVSTLELGDSALYLCASSSRGLLNEQFFGPGTRLTVL.

V is TRBV29-1 and J is TRBJ2-5; possible D gene TRBD2, 5 bases. V was trimmed by 4 bases and J by 2 bases, leaving 8 bases between them. CDR1 SQVTM and CDR2 ANQGSEA come from the germline V gene. The CDR3 is 12 amino acids. CDR3 sequence (DNA): TGCAGCGTTGCCCGACTACAAGAGACCCAGTACTTC. Translating it yields CSVARLQETQYF.

This clonotype was recorded a few times. The chain carries TRBV4-1 and TRBJ2-3; unclear D gene. V dropped 0 bases and J dropped 8 bases, with 12 bases sitting between them. Germline CDR1 reads MGHRA; CDR2 reads YSYEKL. The CDR3 consists of 14 residues. The CDR3 DNA is TGCGCCAGCAGCCAAGATACCCAGTCTGCTACGCAGTATTTT. It translates to CASSQDTQSATQYF.

In nucleotides, the CDR3 is TGCAGTGTGGTCCGGGACGGCTCCTACGAGCAGTACTTC. Translation gives CSVVRDGSYEQYF. The genes are TRBV20-1 and TRBJ2-7; D possibly uses TRBD1 or TRBD2 (5 bases each). CDR3 length: 13 amino acids. CDR1 and CDR2 (germline): DFQATT, SNEGSKA (reference sequence). V was pared by 7 bases and J by 0 bases, with 13 bases between.

The chain uses TRBV20-1 and TRBJ2-1; D is unclear. This CDR3 region has 13 residues. Trimming took 3 bases from V and 9 from J, leaving 15 bases between them. The germline V gene encodes CDR1 DFQATT and CDR2 SNEGSKA (reference sequence). In nucleotides, the CDR3 is TGCAGTGCTAGCGGGCTAGATCGTAGTGAGCAGTTCTTC. Amino acid sequence: CSASGLDRSEQFF.